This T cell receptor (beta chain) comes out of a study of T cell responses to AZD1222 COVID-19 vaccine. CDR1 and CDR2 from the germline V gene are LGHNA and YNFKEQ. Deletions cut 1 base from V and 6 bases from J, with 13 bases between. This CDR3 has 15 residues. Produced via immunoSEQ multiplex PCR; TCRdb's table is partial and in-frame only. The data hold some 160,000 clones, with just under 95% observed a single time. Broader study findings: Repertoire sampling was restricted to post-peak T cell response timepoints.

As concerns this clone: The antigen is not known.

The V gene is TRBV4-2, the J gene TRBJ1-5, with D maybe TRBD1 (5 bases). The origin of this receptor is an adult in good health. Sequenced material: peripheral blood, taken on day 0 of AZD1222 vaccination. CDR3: CASSQVEGDRQPQHF. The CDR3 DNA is TGTGCCAGCAGCCAAGTAGAAGGGGACCGTCAGCCCCAGCATTTT.